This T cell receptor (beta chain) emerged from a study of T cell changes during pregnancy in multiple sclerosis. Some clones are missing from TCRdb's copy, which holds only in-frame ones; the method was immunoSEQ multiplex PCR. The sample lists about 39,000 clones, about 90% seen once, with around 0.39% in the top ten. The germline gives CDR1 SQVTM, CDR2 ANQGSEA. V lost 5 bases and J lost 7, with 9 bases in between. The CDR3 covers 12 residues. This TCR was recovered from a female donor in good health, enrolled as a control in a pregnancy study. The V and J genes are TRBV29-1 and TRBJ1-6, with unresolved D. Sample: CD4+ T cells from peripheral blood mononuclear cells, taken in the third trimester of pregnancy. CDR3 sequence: CSVRVENSPLHF. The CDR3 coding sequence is TGCAGCGTTCGGGTGGAGAATTCACCCCTCCACTTT.